A single sample is the source of the 8 T cell receptor beta chains below, sequenced in a study of blood T cell repertoires in COVID-19. Generated by immunoSEQ multiplex PCR, the TCRdb table keeps only in-frame clones and is missing some. The table has about 88,000 clones, about nine tenths seen once. What was sequenced was peripheral blood. The receptors originated from a man in his late teens or twenties with COVID-19, enrolled during active disease.

For this clone: Germline and junction disagree at one end, which may indicate a read error. The chain is built from TRBV24-1 and TRBJ1-4; 9 bases line up with TRBD1. CDR1 KGHDR and CDR2 SFDVKD come from the germline V gene. The CDR3 contains 15 residues. CDR3 nucleotide sequence: TGTGCCACACGGGACAGGGAAAGGACTAATGAAAAACTGCTTTTT. Translated: CATRDRERTNEKLLF.

The genes are TRBV21-1 and TRBJ1-2; TRBD1 is taken as the D call from the table, unchecked against the DNA. TRBV21-1 is a pseudogene. The CDR3 covers 14 residues. CDR3 region: CASSKPDRNYGYTF. In nucleotides, the CDR3 is TGTGCCAGCAGCAAGCCCGACAGGAACTATGGCTACACCTTC.

This clone has a single count. The chain recombines TRBV27 with TRBJ2-1; 11 nucleotides agree with TRBD2. Trimming at V came to 6 bases and at J to 1 base, leaving 5 bases not matched to a gene. The CDR3 has 16 residues. Germline lookup yields CDR1 MNHEY and CDR2 SMNVEV (reference sequence). The CDR3 reads CASSTSGSKSYNEQFF. Written as DNA, the CDR3 is TGTGCCAGCAGCACTAGCGGGAGCAAATCCTACAATGAGCAGTTCTTC.

The CDR3 loop reads CASSEHRGMNTEAFF. The CDR3 nucleotides read TGTGCCAGCAGTGAGCACAGGGGGATGAACACTGAAGCTTTCTTT. The V call is TRBV28, the J call TRBJ1-1, with TRBD1 identical over 8 bases. CDR1 MDHEN and CDR2 SYDVKM come from the germline V gene. The CDR3 extends over 15 amino acids. Trimming cost V 5 bases and J 0 bases; bases outside gene matches: 5.

This clone appeared once. The V gene is TRBV7-2, the J gene TRBJ1-1; D remains ambiguous. CDR1 and CDR2 (germline): SGHTA, FQGNSA. This CDR3 region has 14 residues. Trimming pared 1 base from V and 1 base from J, leaving 7 bases between. This CDR3 reads CASSLGQENTEAFF. Written as DNA, the CDR3 is TGTGCCAGCAGCTTAGGACAAGAGAACACTGAAGCTTTCTTT.

V usage is TRBV27 and J usage is TRBJ2-7, with TRBD2 matching 7 bases. Unmatched junction bases numbered 10, after V lost 5 bases and J lost 9 bases. This CDR3 comprises 13 residues. Germline V lookup: CDR1 MNHEY, CDR2 SMNVEV (reference sequence). The CDR3 nucleotides read TGTGCCAGCAGTGGGACTACCGCTTTAGGGCAGTACTTC. This encodes CASSGTTALGQYF.

Only a few counts were recorded for this clone. The chain has TRBV12-1 and TRBJ2-1; the listed D gene, TRBD2, was not tested against the DNA. TRBV12-1 is a recognized pseudogene. The CDR3 is 18 residues long. The chain's CDR3 is CASSPTSPADHSYNEQFF. In DNA form, the CDR3 reads TGTGCCAGCAGCCCCACCTCCCCAGCGGACCACTCCTACAATGAGCAGTTCTTC.

The CDR3 protein is CASSPTDYEQYF. The CDR3 coding sequence is TGTGCCAGCAGCCCGACAGACTACGAGCAGTACTTC. The chain links TRBV28 to TRBJ2-7, with TRBD1 as a possible D gene (5 bases). V gave up 6 bases and J gave up 3 bases, with 9 bases separating them. Germline assignment: CDR1 MDHEN and CDR2 SYDVKM. CDR3 length equals 12 residues.